The 25 T cell receptor beta chains reported below all come from one sample, sequenced in a study of T cells in localized non-small cell lung cancer. Measured with immunoSEQ multiplex PCR; TCRdb has only the in-frame clones, and not every one. The data show thousands of clones, with about half seen just once and 3.8% held by the top ten. The sample consisted of lymph node tissue, taken before any cancer treatment. These receptors all stem from a man aged 40 to 69 with stage I lung adenocarcinoma.

V gene TRBV11-3 combines with J gene TRBJ2-3, with 9 bases that match TRBD1. V was clipped by 3 bases and J by 1 base; unmatched bases: 2. This CDR3 is built from 15 residues. In germline, CDR1 is SGHNT, CDR2 YENEEA. The CDR3 protein is CASSLDRGGTDTQYF. As DNA, the CDR3 is TGTGCCAGCAGCTTGGACAGGGGCGGCACAGATACGCAGTATTTT.

The V gene is TRBV28, the J gene TRBJ1-3, with D possibly being TRBD1 (5 bases). The CDR3 has 16 amino acids. V was pared by 5 bases and J by 6 bases, with 20 bases between. Germline V gives CDR1 MDHEN, CDR2 SYDVKM. CDR3 DNA: TGTGCCAGCAGTCTACGGGGCGGAATTTCGGAAAACACCATATATTTT. Protein sequence: CASSLRGGISENTIYF. Filled out from reference TRBV28 and TRBJ1-3, the complete variable domain reads DVKVTQSSRYLVKRTGEKVFLECVQDMDHENMFWYRQDPGLGLRLIYFSYDVKMKEKGDIPEGYSVSREKKERFSLILESASTNQTSMYLCASSLRGGISENTIYFGEGSWLTVV.

CDR3 sequence (DNA): TGTGCCAGCAGCCTGGGGACTCTACAAGAGACCCAGTACTTC. This gives the protein CASSLGTLQETQYF. The chain has TRBV9 and TRBJ2-5; the D gene is possibly TRBD2 (6 bases). Trimming shortened V by 4 bases and J by 2 bases, and 12 bases separated the two germline ends. This CDR3 is built from 14 residues. The germline CDR1 and CDR2 sequences are SGDLS and YYNGEE.

The chain links TRBV18 to TRBJ2-2, with a tentative D call TRBD1 (6 bases). This CDR3 is built from 16 residues. The germline V and J ends were trimmed by 4 bases and 5 bases, with 17 bases remaining between them. Per the germline V gene, CDR1 is KGHSH and CDR2 is LQKENI. The CDR3 loop is CASSLPRQGNTGELFF. CDR3 in DNA: TGTGCCAGCTCACTACCGAGGCAGGGGAATACCGGGGAGCTGTTTTTT.

The chain has TRBV5-1 and TRBJ2-2; D possibly corresponds to TRBD1 (6 bases). Trimming stripped 0 bases from V and 5 bases from J, with 11 bases between. The germline V gene has CDR1 SGHRS and CDR2 YFSETQ. The CDR3 has 15 amino acids. CDR3 coding DNA: TGCGCCAGCAGCTTGGGAGACAGGTCGACCGGGGAGCTGTTTTTT. It is translated as CASSLGDRSTGELFF.

Only a few counts were recorded for this clone. The chain combines TRBV11-3 with TRBJ2-7; no firm D call. CDR1 is SGHNT, CDR2 YENEEA, per germline. Deletions cut 5 bases from V and 3 bases from J, with 14 bases between. This CDR3 is built from 14 residues. This chain's CDR3 is CASSRPDVDYEQYF. In DNA, the CDR3 is TGTGCCAGCAGCCGGCCAGACGTCGACTACGAGCAGTACTTC.

The gene calls are TRBV6-8 and TRBJ1-1; 8 bases are a match to TRBD1. The length of the CDR3 is 14 residues. V shed 6 bases, J shed 5 bases, and the junction held 8 bases outside the gene matches. Germline V gene sequence: CDR1 MNHGY, CDR2 SAAAGT. The DNA for the CDR3 is TGTGCCAGCAGAATTGGACAGGGAAAGACTGAAGCTTTCTTT. Translated: CASRIGQGKTEAFF.

The chain carries TRBV19 and TRBJ1-3; 7 nucleotides agree with TRBD1. The CDR3 spans 16 residues. V was pared by 2 bases and J by 0 bases, with 4 bases of the junction left unmatched. Germline V lookup: CDR1 LNHDA, CDR2 SQIVND (reference sequence). The chain's CDR3 is CASSIRGQLSGNTIYF. In DNA, the CDR3 is TGTGCCAGTAGTATACGGGGACAGCTCTCTGGAAACACCATATATTTT.

The chain links TRBV19 to TRBJ2-1; D tentatively reads TRBD1 or TRBD2 (5 bases each). V was clipped by 3 bases and J by 2 bases, with 14 bases between them. CDR3 length: 16 amino acids. From germline, CDR1 is LNHDA and CDR2 SQIVND (reference sequence). In nucleotides, the CDR3 is TGTGCCAGTAGTATCTCGGGGTTAGGGGCCTACAATGAGCAGTTCTTC. As protein: CASSISGLGAYNEQFF.

This clone has just one count. The gene calls are TRBV19 and TRBJ2-2; D is undetermined. Trimming took 8 bases from V and 5 from J, leaving 18 bases between them. The germline V gene has CDR1 LNHDA and CDR2 SQIVND (reference sequence). This CDR3 spans 15 amino acids. The CDR3 region has the DNA TGTGCCAGTCACCCTGGACCGTTTCCAACCGGGGAGCTGTTTTTT. It encodes CASHPGPFPTGELFF.

This chain's CDR3 is CASSMAGDYSPLHF. As DNA, the CDR3 is TGTGCCAGTAGTATGGCGGGAGATTATTCACCCCTCCACTTT. The chain has TRBV19 and TRBJ1-6; no definite D call. Trimming took off 3 bases at V and 8 bases at J, with 11 bases between the two ends. Germline V gene sequence: CDR1 LNHDA, CDR2 SQIVND (reference sequence). CDR3 length equals 14 residues.

This CDR3 reads CASSYSDRWNYGYTF. CDR3 DNA: TGTGCCAGCAGTTATTCGGACAGGTGGAACTATGGCTACACCTTC. The chain has TRBV6-8 and TRBJ1-2, with 7 bases matching TRBD1. V lost 3 bases, J lost 2 bases, and 6 bases stayed unmatched. CDR3 size: 15 residues. Germline CDR1 is MNHGY and CDR2 is SAAAGT.

The chain couples TRBV9 to TRBJ2-3, with 7 bases matching TRBD2. V shed 3 bases and J 4 bases; nucleotides not matched to a gene: 5. The CDR3 spans 14 residues. CDR1 SGDLS and CDR2 YYNGEE come from the germline V gene. Here the CDR3 DNA reads TGTGCCAGCAGCGAGCGGGGCTGGTCAGATACGCAGTATTTT. Protein sequence: CASSERGWSDTQYF. The full variable domain, in which reference TRBV9 and TRBJ2-3 provide the parts outside the CDR3, is DSGVTQTPKHLITATGQRVTLRCSPRSGDLSVYWYQQSLDQGLQFLIQYYNGEERAKGNILERFSAQQFPDLHSELNLSSLELGDSALYFCASSERGWSDTQYFGPGTRLTVL.

The chain uses TRBV6-7 and TRBJ1-1, with D tentatively TRBD1 (5 bases). Being an ORF, TRBV6-7 has a function that is uncertain. The CDR3 loop spans 16 amino acids. The V and J ends lost 2 bases and 1 base respectively, with 14 bases between them. The chain's CDR3 is CASSYRSGQGNTEAFF. The CDR3 DNA follows: TGTGCCAGCAGTTACAGATCCGGCCAGGGGAACACTGAAGCTTTCTTT.

The chain combines TRBV18 with TRBJ2-1; possible D gene TRBD2, 6 bases. V lost 3 bases and J 0 bases, leaving 12 bases between the germline ends. Germline V CDR1 and CDR2: KGHSH, LQKENI. The CDR3 is made up of 16 amino acids. The CDR3 is CASSPLAPSSYNEQFF. The CDR3 DNA reads TGTGCCAGCTCACCTCTAGCGCCCAGCTCCTACAATGAGCAGTTCTTC.

The V gene is TRBV10-2, the J gene TRBJ2-7, with 8 bases aligning to TRBD1. Per germline, CDR1 WSHSY and CDR2 SAAADI. CDR3 length equals 15 residues. V shed 8 bases and J 3 bases; nucleotides not matched to a gene: 12. The CDR3 DNA reads TGCGCCAGCCCTCTGACAGGGGACGAATACTACGAGCAGTACTTC. This codes for CASPLTGDEYYEQYF.

J is TRBJ1-3 and V is TRBV10-2, with D possibly TRBD1 on 5 matching bases. V lost 6 bases and J 3 bases, leaving 18 bases between the germline ends. The germline gives CDR1 WSHSY, CDR2 SAAADI. The CDR3 loop spans 16 amino acids. The CDR3, as DNA: TGCGCCAGCAGCGTGGGGGTAGCGGTATTTGGAAACACCATATATTTT. Translating it yields CASSVGVAVFGNTIYF.

V gene TRBV6-8 combines with J gene TRBJ2-2, with TRBD1 matching over 9 bases. J gave up 5 bases and V 5 bases, and 6 bases lay outside the gene matches. The CDR3 is 15 amino acids. CDR1 is MNHGY and CDR2 is SAAAGT in the germline V gene. In nucleotides, the CDR3 is TGTGCCAGCAGTACAGGGGGCGCGAGGACCGGGGAGCTGTTTTTT. It yields the protein CASSTGGARTGELFF.

This chain links TRBV28 with TRBJ1-5; TRBD1 matches at 7 bases. V lost 10 bases and J lost 3; bases outside the gene matches: 9. The CDR3 covers 14 residues. Germline V gene lookup returns CDR1 MDHEN and CDR2 SYDVKM. The CDR3 sequence: CATRGQMINQPQHF. CDR3 in DNA: TGTGCCACCAGGGGACAGATGATCAATCAGCCCCAGCATTTT.

In this sample, this clone turned up a few times. This chain links TRBV6-8 with TRBJ1-2; 7 bases align to TRBD1. Trimming at V came to 5 bases and at J to 4 bases, leaving 10 bases not matched to a gene. The CDR3 consists of 15 residues. CDR1 MNHGY and CDR2 SAAAGT come from the germline V gene. The CDR3 DNA sequence: TGTGCCAGCAGTGGAGGGGGCCTAGGGACCTATGGCTACACCTTC. This gives the protein CASSGGGLGTYGYTF.

V gene TRBV30 combines with J gene TRBJ2-3, with D possibly TRBD2 on 5 matching bases. The V gene lost 2 bases and the J gene lost 6 bases, with 9 bases spanning the gap. CDR3 length equals 12 residues. Germline lookup yields CDR1 GTSNPN and CDR2 SVGIG (reference sequence). The CDR3 nucleotides read TGTGCCTGGAGTCTTCGCGGGGATACGCAGTATTTT. Translating gives CAWSLRGDTQYF. The entire variable domain, with the rest obtained from reference TRBV30 and TRBJ2-3, is as follows: SQTIHQWPATLVQPVGSPLSLECTVEGTSNPNLYWYRQAAGRGLQLLFYSVGIGQISSEVPQNLSASRPQDRQFILSSKKLLLSDSGFYLCAWSLRGDTQYFGPGTRLTVL.

The rearrangement links TRBV11-3 to TRBJ1-2, with 8 positions matching TRBD1. V lost 5 bases, J lost 3 bases, and 8 bases stayed unmatched. Per the germline V gene, CDR1 is SGHNT and CDR2 is YENEEA. The CDR3 totals 15 residues. The CDR3 loop is CASSRTGSVDYGYTF. The CDR3 DNA is TGTGCCAGCAGCAGGACAGGGTCAGTGGACTATGGCTACACCTTC.

The chain uses TRBV28 and TRBJ2-2, with 11 nucleotides matching TRBD2. Germline V gene lookup returns CDR1 MDHEN and CDR2 SYDVKM. V was clipped by 6 bases and J by 2 bases; unmatched bases: 2. The CDR3 totals 15 residues. The CDR3: CASRRLAGNTGELFF. CDR3 bases: TGTGCCAGCAGAAGACTAGCGGGAAACACCGGGGAGCTGTTTTTT. Drawing the rest from reference TRBV28 and TRBJ2-2, the complete variable domain is DVKVTQSSRYLVKRTGEKVFLECVQDMDHENMFWYRQDPGLGLRLIYFSYDVKMKEKGDIPEGYSVSREKKERFSLILESASTNQTSMYLCASRRLAGNTGELFFGEGSRLTVL.

This chain uses TRBV10-3 with TRBJ1-5; D not resolved. V lost 3 bases and J 3 bases, leaving 12 bases between the germline ends. Per germline, CDR1 ENHRY and CDR2 SYGVKD. The CDR3 totals 15 residues. Written as DNA, the CDR3 is TGTGCCATCAGTGAAGGACGGACGATCAATCAGCCCCAGCATTTT. Encoded protein: CAISEGRTINQPQHF.

The genes are TRBV9 and TRBJ2-3, with 7 bases matching TRBD2. The V and J ends lost 5 bases and 4 bases, in that order; junction bases with no gene match: 10. The germline V gene has CDR1 SGDLS and CDR2 YYNGEE. This CDR3 has 15 amino acids. In DNA form, the CDR3 reads TGTGCCAGCAGTGTTGAAGCGGGAAATTCAGATACGCAGTATTTT. This sequence encodes CASSVEAGNSDTQYF.